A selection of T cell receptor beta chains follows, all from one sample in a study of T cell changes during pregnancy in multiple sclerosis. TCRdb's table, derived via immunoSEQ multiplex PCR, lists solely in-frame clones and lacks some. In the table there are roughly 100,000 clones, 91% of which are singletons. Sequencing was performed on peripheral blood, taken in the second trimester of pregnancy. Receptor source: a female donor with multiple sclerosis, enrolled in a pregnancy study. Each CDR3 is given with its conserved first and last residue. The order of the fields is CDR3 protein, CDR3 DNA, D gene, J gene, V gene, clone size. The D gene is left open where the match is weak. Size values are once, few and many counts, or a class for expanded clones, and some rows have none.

CDR3 protein: CASSYSGDTQYF
CDR3 DNA: TGCGCCAGCAGCTATAGCGGGGATACGCAGTATTTT
D gene: TRBD2
J gene: TRBJ2-3
V gene: TRBV5-1
clone size: NA

CDR3 protein: CASSLASAGTSTDTQYF
CDR3 DNA: TGTGCCAGCAGCTTAGCCTCAGCGGGGACTAGCACAGATACGCAGTATTTT
D gene: TRBD2
J gene: TRBJ2-3
V gene: TRBV7-2
clone size: NA

CDR3 protein: CASSLGAGDEQYF
CDR3 DNA: TGTGCCAGCAGCTTGGGGGCAGGGGACGAGCAGTACTTC
D gene: NA
J gene: TRBJ2-7
V gene: TRBV5-4
clone size: once

CDR3 protein: CASSLPDRVQVETQYF
CDR3 DNA: TGCGCCAGCAGCTTGCCAGACAGGGTCCAGGTGGAGACCCAGTACTTC
D gene: TRBD1
J gene: TRBJ2-5
V gene: TRBV5-1
clone size: NA

CDR3 protein: CSVGARGSYNEQFF
CDR3 DNA: TGCAGCGTTGGGGCCAGGGGGTCCTACAATGAGCAGTTCTTC
D gene: TRBD1
J gene: TRBJ2-1
V gene: TRBV29-1
clone size: NA

CDR3 protein: CASSPRDRGISNEKLFF
CDR3 DNA: TGTGCCAGCTCACCCCGGGACAGGGGTATATCTAATGAAAAACTGTTTTTT
D gene: TRBD1
J gene: TRBJ1-4
V gene: TRBV18
clone size: NA

CDR3 protein: CAIREGPKAFF
CDR3 DNA: TGTGCCATCAGGGAGGGGCCTAAAGCTTTCTTT
D gene: NA
J gene: TRBJ1-1
V gene: TRBV6-6
clone size: few

CDR3 protein: CASSISGTGPYEQYF
CDR3 DNA: TGTGCCAGTAGTATAAGTGGGACAGGGCCCTACGAGCAGTACTTC
D gene: TRBD1
J gene: TRBJ2-7
V gene: TRBV19
clone size: NA

CDR3 protein: CASSYWGQPVYEQYF
CDR3 DNA: TGTGCCAGCAGTTACTGGGGACAGCCCGTCTACGAGCAGTACTTC
D gene: TRBD1
J gene: TRBJ2-7
V gene: TRBV6-5
clone size: NA

CDR3 protein: CASSSSRQETQYF
CDR3 DNA: TGTGCCAGTAGTAGTTCCAGGCAGGAGACCCAGTACTTC
D gene: NA
J gene: TRBJ2-5
V gene: TRBV19
clone size: once

CDR3 protein: CASSLVRQPQHF
CDR3 DNA: TGTGCCAGCAGTTTAGTCAGGCAGCCCCAGCATTTT
D gene: NA
J gene: TRBJ1-5
V gene: TRBV28
clone size: few

CDR3 protein: CASSLVGDPNEKLFF
CDR3 DNA: TGTGCCAGCAGTTTAGTGGGCGATCCTAATGAAAAACTGTTTTTT
D gene: NA
J gene: TRBJ1-4
V gene: TRBV28
clone size: NA

CDR3 protein: CASSVGGQGHGYTF
CDR3 DNA: TGTGCCAGCAGCGTAGGGGGACAGGGCCATGGCTACACCTTC
D gene: TRBD1
J gene: TRBJ1-2
V gene: TRBV9
clone size: once

CDR3 protein: CAIASGANVLTF
CDR3 DNA: TGTGCCATCGCGTCTGGGGCCAACGTCCTGACTTTC
D gene: NA
J gene: TRBJ2-6
V gene: TRBV2
clone size: NA

CDR3 protein: CASSSRDKFQETQYF
CDR3 DNA: TGTGCCAGCAGCTCCCGGGACAAATTCCAAGAGACCCAGTACTTC
D gene: NA
J gene: TRBJ2-5
V gene: TRBV7-9
clone size: NA

CDR3 protein: CASSRSGSLTDTQYF
CDR3 DNA: TGTGCCAGCAGCAGGAGCGGGAGTCTAACAGATACGCAGTATTTT
D gene: TRBD2
J gene: TRBJ2-3
V gene: TRBV7-3
clone size: NA

CDR3 protein: CATVIRGQGNYGYTF
CDR3 DNA: TGTGCCACCGTTATTCGGGGACAGGGTAACTATGGCTACACCTTC
D gene: TRBD1
J gene: TRBJ1-2
V gene: TRBV6-1
clone size: NA

CDR3 protein: CASSASGSTDTQYF
CDR3 DNA: TGTGCCAGCAGCGCTAGCGGGAGCACAGATACGCAGTATTTT
D gene: TRBD2
J gene: TRBJ2-3
V gene: TRBV5-4
clone size: NA

CDR3 protein: CASSLNTEQYF
CDR3 DNA: TGTGCCAGCAGCTTGAACACCGAGCAGTACTTC
D gene: NA
J gene: TRBJ2-7
V gene: TRBV5-4
clone size: NA

CDR3 protein: CASSLRLAGGPEQFF
CDR3 DNA: TGTGCCAGCAGCCTCCGACTAGCGGGAGGCCCCGAGCAGTTCTTC
D gene: TRBD2
J gene: TRBJ2-1
V gene: TRBV5-4
clone size: NA

CDR3 protein: CASSPRGGATNTEAFF
CDR3 DNA: TGCGCCAGCAGCCCGCGCGGGGGCGCGACTAACACTGAAGCTTTCTTT
D gene: NA
J gene: TRBJ1-1
V gene: TRBV5-1
clone size: NA

CDR3 protein: CASGGVRDYEQFF
CDR3 DNA: TGTGCCAGCGGAGGAGTTAGAGACTATGAGCAGTTCTTC
D gene: NA
J gene: TRBJ2-1
V gene: TRBV9
clone size: NA

CDR3 protein: CASSLGPGGSGNTIYF
CDR3 DNA: TGCGCCAGCAGCTTAGGGCCCGGAGGGTCTGGAAACACCATATATTTT
D gene: NA
J gene: TRBJ1-3
V gene: TRBV5-1
clone size: NA

CDR3 protein: CASSLWAGETQYF
CDR3 DNA: TGTGCCAGCAGCTTGTGGGCGGGAGAGACCCAGTACTTC
D gene: NA
J gene: TRBJ2-5
V gene: TRBV5-4
clone size: NA

CDR3 protein: CASSSQARTYEQYF
CDR3 DNA: TGTGCCAGTAGTTCACAGGCCCGTACCTACGAGCAGTACTTC
D gene: NA
J gene: TRBJ2-7
V gene: TRBV19
clone size: NA

CDR3 protein: CASSQDVPGTSGNTIYF
CDR3 DNA: TGCGCCAGCAGCCAAGATGTCCCAGGAACCTCTGGAAACACCATATATTTT
D gene: NA
J gene: TRBJ1-3
V gene: TRBV4-3
clone size: NA

CDR3 protein: CASSKVIRKDTQYF
CDR3 DNA: TGTGCCAGCAGCAAAGTGATTAGAAAAGATACGCAGTATTTT
D gene: NA
J gene: TRBJ2-3
V gene: TRBV21-1
clone size: NA

CDR3 protein: CSVGVGGEPQHF
CDR3 DNA: TGCAGCGTTGGGGTGGGGGGGGAGCCCCAGCATTTT
D gene: NA
J gene: TRBJ1-5
V gene: TRBV29-1
clone size: NA

CDR3 protein: CASSPGTGRNYGYTF
CDR3 DNA: TGTGCCAGCAGTCCAGGGACAGGGAGAAACTATGGCTACACCTTC
D gene: TRBD1
J gene: TRBJ1-2
V gene: TRBV28
clone size: NA

CDR3 protein: CASSLYATENSNQPQHF
CDR3 DNA: TGTGCCAGCAGCTTGTACGCGACAGAAAATAGCAATCAGCCCCAGCATTTT
D gene: NA
J gene: TRBJ1-5
V gene: TRBV7-8
clone size: NA

CDR3 protein: CASSGLVGPQETQYF
CDR3 DNA: TGTGCCAGCAGCGGACTAGTTGGGCCCCAAGAGACCCAGTACTTC
D gene: TRBD2
J gene: TRBJ2-5
V gene: TRBV28
clone size: NA

CDR3 protein: CASGLAGLLGEQYF
CDR3 DNA: TGTGCCAGCGGACTAGCGGGACTCTTGGGCGAGCAGTACTTC
D gene: TRBD2
J gene: TRBJ2-7
V gene: TRBV2
clone size: once

CDR3 protein: CASSLLTTTNEKLFF
CDR3 DNA: TGTGCCAGCAGCTTACTCACTACAACTAATGAAAAACTGTTTTTT
D gene: NA
J gene: TRBJ1-4
V gene: TRBV14
clone size: NA

CDR3 protein: CATSRGGGRDEQYF
CDR3 DNA: TGTGCCACCAGCAGGGGCGGGGGAAGAGACGAGCAGTACTTC
D gene: TRBD2
J gene: TRBJ2-7
V gene: TRBV15
clone size: once

CDR3 protein: CASSEGRSTALYGYTF
CDR3 DNA: TGTGCCAGCAGTGAAGGTCGTAGTACAGCCCTCTATGGCTACACCTTC
D gene: NA
J gene: TRBJ1-2
V gene: TRBV6-1
clone size: NA

CDR3 protein: CASTAWGVNTEAFF
CDR3 DNA: TGTGCCAGTACAGCCTGGGGAGTGAACACTGAAGCTTTCTTT
D gene: NA
J gene: TRBJ1-1
V gene: TRBV28
clone size: NA

CDR3 protein: CASSLAGLADTQYF
CDR3 DNA: TGTGCCAGCAGCTTGGCCGGGCTAGCGGATACGCAGTATTTT
D gene: NA
J gene: TRBJ2-3
V gene: TRBV5-4
clone size: NA

CDR3 protein: CASSLAARISDTQYF
CDR3 DNA: TGTGCCAGCAGCTTAGCGGCCCGAATATCAGATACGCAGTATTTT
D gene: NA
J gene: TRBJ2-3
V gene: TRBV7-8
clone size: NA

CDR3 protein: CASSPTSGRHNEQFF
CDR3 DNA: TGTGCCAGCAGCCCGACTAGCGGGAGGCATAATGAGCAGTTCTTC
D gene: TRBD2
J gene: TRBJ2-1
V gene: TRBV7-9
clone size: NA

CDR3 protein: CASSFGTGLYNEQFF
CDR3 DNA: TGCGCCAGCAGCTTCGGGACAGGGCTTTACAATGAGCAGTTCTTC
D gene: TRBD1
J gene: TRBJ2-1
V gene: TRBV5-1
clone size: NA

CDR3 protein: CASSTLDSYGYTF
CDR3 DNA: TGTGCCAGCAGTACCTTGGACAGCTATGGCTACACCTTC
D gene: NA
J gene: TRBJ1-2
V gene: TRBV6-5
clone size: NA

CDR3 protein: CATSRDRAGGSYEQYF
CDR3 DNA: TGTGCCACCAGCAGAGATAGAGCGGGAGGCTCCTACGAGCAGTACTTC
D gene: TRBD2
J gene: TRBJ2-7
V gene: TRBV15
clone size: NA

CDR3 protein: CASSLDGGSTDTQYF
CDR3 DNA: TGTGCCAGCAGCTTAGACGGCGGGAGTACAGATACGCAGTATTTT
D gene: TRBD2
J gene: TRBJ2-3
V gene: TRBV11-2
clone size: NA

CDR3 protein: CAISVPRGDYNEQFF
CDR3 DNA: TGTGCCATCAGTGTCCCCCGCGGAGACTACAATGAGCAGTTCTTC
D gene: NA
J gene: TRBJ2-1
V gene: TRBV6-5
clone size: NA

CDR3 protein: CSVEFSTLPAEAFF
CDR3 DNA: TGCAGCGTTGAGTTTTCCACCCTCCCGGCTGAAGCTTTCTTT
D gene: NA
J gene: TRBJ1-1
V gene: TRBV29-1
clone size: NA

CDR3 protein: CASKLNSGIRLGEQFF
CDR3 DNA: TGTGCCAGCAAGCTGAATTCCGGGATTCGGTTGGGAGAGCAGTTCTTC
D gene: NA
J gene: TRBJ2-1
V gene: TRBV27
clone size: NA

CDR3 protein: CASSPGQGYTGELFF
CDR3 DNA: TGTGCCAGCAGCCCGGGACAGGGATATACCGGGGAGCTGTTTTTT
D gene: TRBD1
J gene: TRBJ2-2
V gene: TRBV6-4
clone size: NA

CDR3 protein: CASSEAGGQGANYYTQYF
CDR3 DNA: TGTGCCAGCAGTGAAGCCGGGGGACAGGGGGCCAACTATTATACGCAGTATTTT
D gene: TRBD1
J gene: TRBJ2-3
V gene: TRBV6-1
clone size: NA

CDR3 protein: CASSFFSGNGKNIQYF
CDR3 DNA: TGTGCCAGCAGCTTCTTTAGCGGGAATGGCAAAAACATTCAGTACTTC
D gene: TRBD2
J gene: TRBJ2-4
V gene: TRBV7-9
clone size: NA

CDR3 protein: CASSLGTGGNQPQHF
CDR3 DNA: TGCGCCAGCAGCTTGGGGACAGGGGGCAATCAGCCCCAGCATTTT
D gene: TRBD1
J gene: TRBJ1-5
V gene: TRBV5-1
clone size: NA

CDR3 protein: CASSLVDSMNTEAFF
CDR3 DNA: TGTGCCAGCAGCTTGGTCGACAGTATGAACACTGAAGCTTTCTTT
D gene: NA
J gene: TRBJ1-1
V gene: TRBV5-6
clone size: NA

CDR3 protein: CASSITSDNQPQHF
CDR3 DNA: TGTGCCAGTAGTATAACCTCCGACAACCAGCCCCAGCATTTT
D gene: NA
J gene: TRBJ1-5
V gene: TRBV19
clone size: NA

CDR3 protein: CASSYTQGAGELFF
CDR3 DNA: TGTGCCAGCAGTTACACGCAGGGTGCCGGGGAGCTGTTTTTT
D gene: NA
J gene: TRBJ2-2
V gene: TRBV6-8
clone size: once